The 30 T cell receptor beta chains below were found in one sample sequenced in a study of T cell repertoires in cytomegalovirus infection. TCRdb re-analysed the reads in MiXCR, keeping a single row per CDR3 protein. The sample holds more than 400,000 distinct CDR3 sequences, about 25% seen once. Input material: PBMCs. All receptors come from a human donor in good health (CMV status not recorded). Some clones in this sample may be carry-over from other donors' samples.

The chain recombines TRBV12-3 or TRBV12-4 with TRBJ2-2; tentatively, D is TRBD1 (5 bases). The CDR3 sequence is 13 residues long. The V end lost 3 bases, the J end lost 6 bases, and 8 bases lay between the germline ends. CDR3 nucleotide sequence: TGTGCCAGCAGTTTTAAAGGGGCCGGGGAGCTGTTTTTT. This codes for CASSFKGAGELFF.

This clonotype was detected only a few times. The V and J genes are TRBV19 and TRBJ2-5; D gene unclear. Germline CDR1 and CDR2: LNHDA and SQIVND (reference sequence). V lost 4 bases and J lost 3, with 9 bases in between. The CDR3 has 13 residues. CDR3 residues: CASSTQTEETQYF. DNA of the CDR3: TGTGCCAGTAGTACCCAGACTGAAGAGACCCAGTACTTC.

This clonotype has only a few counts. The chain joins TRBV29-1 to TRBJ2-1; no reliable D call. Between the trimmed V and J ends, which lost 7 bases and 9 bases, there was a span of 10 bases. This CDR3 has 10 amino acids. Looked up from germline, CDR1 is SQVTM and CDR2 is ANQGSEA. The CDR3 sequence is CSGGEVEQFF. CDR3 DNA sequence: TGCAGCGGCGGAGAGGTTGAGCAGTTCTTC.

This chain joins TRBV28 and TRBJ2-7, with D possibly TRBD2 on 6 matching bases. CDR1 is MDHEN and CDR2 is SYDVKM in the germline V gene. V gave up 3 bases and J gave up 3 bases, with 9 bases separating them. This CDR3 is 13 amino acids long. The CDR3 DNA reads TGTGCCAGCAGTTTGGGGACTTTCTACGAGCAGTACTTC. The encoded protein is CASSLGTFYEQYF.

The chain has TRBV6-1 and TRBJ2-1, with TRBD2 matching 9 bases. With V trimmed by 7 bases and J by 9 bases, 13 bases remained unmatched. This CDR3 is built from 15 residues. Germline CDR1 is MNHNS and CDR2 is SASEGT. The DNA of the CDR3 is TGTGCCAGCATAGCGGGAGATAGCTTACGGACTGAGCAGTTCTTC. Amino acid sequence: CASIAGDSLRTEQFF.

The chain carries TRBV5-5 and TRBJ2-5; D ambiguous. CDR1 and CDR2 (germline): SGHKS, YYEKEE (reference sequence). Trimming took 5 bases from V and 0 from J, leaving 11 bases between them. This CDR3 is 14 amino acids long. The DNA of the CDR3 is TGTGCCAGCAGTAGGACGGGCGACCAAGAGACCCAGTACTTC. As protein: CASSRTGDQETQYF.

This clonotype turned up a few times. The chain has TRBV25-1 and TRBJ2-3, with D perhaps matching TRBD2 (6 bases). Germline CDR1 MGHDK, CDR2 SYGVNS. This CDR3 has 14 amino acids. Trimming cost V 2 bases and J 2 bases, with 8 bases left between them. CDR3 in amino acids: CASSEAGITDTQYF. CDR3 coding DNA: TGTGCCAGCAGTGAAGCGGGGATCACAGATACGCAGTATTTT.

The chain links TRBV10-3 to TRBJ2-3; D call uncertain. Per the germline V gene, CDR1 is ENHRY and CDR2 is SYGVKD. This CDR3 spans 14 amino acids. The V end lost 10 bases, the J end lost 4 bases, and 18 bases lay between the germline ends. The CDR3 DNA follows: TGTGCCACCGAAGCCCAAAGAGGCGCAGATACGCAGTATTTT. Amino acid sequence: CATEAQRGADTQYF.

The chain is built from TRBV6-4 and TRBJ2-1; perhaps TRBD1 as D (6 bases). V was cut by 0 bases and J by 7 bases, with 10 bases left in between. CDR3 length: 14 amino acids. Germline V gene lookup returns CDR1 MRHNA and CDR2 SNTAGT. CDR3 amino acids: CASSDSWGQNEQFF. CDR3 nucleotides: TGTGCCAGCAGTGACTCGTGGGGGCAAAATGAGCAGTTCTTC.

The chain recombines TRBV24-1 with TRBJ2-1; D gene unclear. Per the germline V gene, CDR1 is KGHDR and CDR2 is SFDVKD. With 3 bases removed from V and 7 bases from J, the gap between germline ends came to 12 bases. CDR3 length equals 14 residues. The CDR3 DNA reads TGTGCCACCAGTGATATGCTACCGGGTAATGAGCAGTTCTTC. This gives the protein CATSDMLPGNEQFF.

This clonotype came up many times. This chain uses TRBV7-2 with TRBJ1-5; the D is unclear. The CDR3 sequence is 15 residues long. Trimming stripped 4 bases from V and 1 base from J, with 11 bases between. The germline V gene has CDR1 SGHTA and CDR2 FQGNSA. Here the CDR3 DNA reads TGTGCCAGCAGCTCTGCACTTGGAAGCAATCAGCCCCAGCATTTT. Its translation is CASSSALGSNQPQHF.

The chain recombines TRBV7-9 with TRBJ1-1; D may be TRBD1 (5 bases). From germline, CDR1 is SEHNR and CDR2 FQNEAQ (reference sequence). Trimming shortened V by 4 bases and J by 5 bases, and 11 bases separated the two germline ends. The CDR3 has 13 residues. This CDR3 reads CASSWGGETEAFF. The CDR3 DNA is TGTGCCAGCAGCTGGGGAGGGGAGACTGAAGCTTTCTTT.

This clonotype came up many times. The chain couples TRBV7-2 to TRBJ2-5; D unresolved. Germline CDR1 and CDR2: SGHTA and FQGNSA. V shed 6 bases and J shed 7 bases, with 21 bases lying between them. The CDR3 is 15 amino acids. DNA for the CDR3: TGTGCCAGCAGTTATACAGCGTTGGGCGAGTGGACCCAGTACTTC. Translation gives CASSYTALGEWTQYF.

This clonotype showed up many times. The gene calls are TRBV7-2 and TRBJ1-1; no reliable D call. This CDR3 has 13 amino acids. V lost 3 bases and J 10 bases, leaving 15 bases between the germline ends. Germline CDR1 is SGHTA and CDR2 is FQGNSA. The CDR3 coding sequence is TGTGCCAGCAGCTTCACCGGAATGGGGATAGCTTTCTTT. This sequence encodes CASSFTGMGIAFF. Filled out from reference TRBV7-2 and TRBJ1-1, the complete variable domain reads GAGVSQSPSNKVTEKGKDVELRCDPISGHTALYWYRQSLGQGLEFLIYFQGNSAPDKSGLPSDRFSAERTGGSVSTLTIQRTQQEDSAVYLCASSFTGMGIAFFGQGTRLTVV.

This clonotype has more than one count but fewer than ten. The chain joins TRBV6-5 to TRBJ1-1; D remains ambiguous. The CDR3 has 13 residues. Trimming stripped 7 bases from V and 4 bases from J, with 13 bases between. Looked up from germline, CDR1 is MNHEY and CDR2 is SVGAGI. The CDR3 bases are TGTGCCAGCATAAACAGTTTAGGCACTGAAGCTTTCTTT. Residues: CASINSLGTEAFF.

This clonotype was counted a few times. The genes are TRBV7-9 and TRBJ2-7; the match to TRBD1 covers 7 bases. CDR3 size: 16 residues. The trim removed 4 bases at V and 2 bases at J, leaving 11 bases unmatched. The V gene's germline CDR1 is SEHNR and CDR2 FQNEAQ (reference sequence). CDR3 sequence: CASSWSGGQSAYEQYF. The CDR3 nucleotides are TGTGCCAGCAGCTGGAGTGGGGGACAGTCAGCCTACGAGCAGTACTTC.

The chain carries TRBV5-1 and TRBJ2-7; possibly TRBD1 or TRBD2 for D (6 bases each). Looked up from germline, CDR1 is SGHRS and CDR2 is YFSETQ. Deletions cut 4 bases from V and 7 bases from J, with 15 bases between. This CDR3 spans 13 amino acids. In nucleotides, the CDR3 is TGCGCCAGCAGCCCTTGGGGGGCGGAAGAGCAGTACTTC. Translated: CASSPWGAEEQYF. Variable domain in full (rest from reference TRBV5-1 and TRBJ2-7): KAGVTQTPRYLIKTRGQQVTLSCSPISGHRSVSWYQQTPGQGLQFLFEYFSETQRNKGNFPGRFSGRQFSNSRSEMNVSTLELGDSALYLCASSPWGAEEQYFGPGTRLTVT.

This chain links TRBV28 with TRBJ2-7, with 10 nucleotides matching TRBD2. The trim removed 6 bases at V and 0 bases at J, leaving 8 bases unmatched. The germline CDR1 and CDR2 sequences are MDHEN and SYDVKM. CDR3 length equals 16 residues. CDR3 DNA sequence: TGTGCCAGCAGGCTTTATAGCGGGGGGAGCTCCTACGAGCAGTACTTC. The encoded protein is CASRLYSGGSSYEQYF.

This clonotype was observed a few times. This chain joins TRBV19 and TRBJ1-5, with TRBD1 as a possible D gene (6 bases). The CDR3 covers 13 residues. Per germline, CDR1 LNHDA and CDR2 SQIVND (reference sequence). Trimming took 5 bases from V and 4 from J, leaving 9 bases between them. The CDR3 DNA is TGTGCCAGTAGTTGGGGGGCAAATCAGCCCCAGCATTTT. Translating gives CASSWGANQPQHF. Using reference TRBV19 and TRBJ1-5 for the parts outside the CDR3, the full variable domain is DGGITQSPKYLFRKEGQNVTLSCEQNLNHDAMYWYRQDPGQGLRLIYYSQIVNDFQKGDIAEGYSVSREKKESFPLTVTSAQKNPTAFYLCASSWGANQPQHFGDGTRLSIL.

The chain combines TRBV3-1 with TRBJ2-5; 7 positions match TRBD2. CDR1 is LGHDT, CDR2 YNNKEL, per germline (reference sequence). Unmatched junction bases numbered 11, after V lost 0 bases and J lost 4 bases. CDR3 length: 17 residues. The CDR3 sequence is CASSQEGLGGSGETQYF. CDR3 nucleotides: TGTGCCAGCAGCCAAGAGGGGCTCGGCGGGAGCGGAGAGACCCAGTACTTC.

The gene calls are TRBV6-5 and TRBJ1-3; D is unresolved. V dropped 8 bases and J dropped 0 bases, with 11 bases sitting between them. This CDR3 is 14 amino acids long. From germline, CDR1 is MNHEY and CDR2 SVGAGI. For the CDR3, the DNA is TGTGCCAGCCAGGCCCACAGCTCTGGAAACACCATATATTTT. Protein product: CASQAHSSGNTIYF.

This clonotype was observed a few times. This chain uses TRBV19 with TRBJ2-1, with D perhaps being TRBD1 or TRBD2 (5 bases each). The germline V gene encodes CDR1 LNHDA and CDR2 SQIVND (reference sequence). This CDR3 comprises 16 residues. V was cut by 7 bases and J by 0 bases, with 16 bases left in between. DNA of the CDR3: TGTGCCAGTACCCTTTTGGGGGAGAGCTCCTACAATGAGCAGTTCTTC. Translation: CASTLLGESSYNEQFF.

This clonotype occurred a few times. The chain recombines TRBV12-5 with TRBJ1-1; no firm D call. The length of the CDR3 is 13 residues. V was cut by 0 bases and J by 9 bases, with 11 bases left in between. Germline-derived CDR1 and CDR2 are LGHNT and FRNRAP. The CDR3 here is CASGLVAWDKAFF. CDR3 in DNA: TGTGCTAGTGGTTTGGTTGCGTGGGATAAAGCTTTCTTT.

The rearrangement uses TRBV18 and TRBJ2-7; D is perhaps TRBD1 (6 bases). There are 13 residues in the CDR3. Germline lookup yields CDR1 KGHSH and CDR2 LQKENI. Deletions cut 2 bases from V and 7 bases from J, with 12 bases between. CDR3 region: CASSPIQGWEQYV. The CDR3 nucleotides are TGTGCCAGCTCACCAATACAGGGTTGGGAGCAGTACGTC.

This clonotype was counted only a few times. The V and J genes are TRBV24-1 and TRBJ1-5; a weak D match, TRBD1 (5 bases). The CDR3 has 13 residues. V dropped 1 base and J dropped 6 bases, with 6 bases sitting between them. Germline lookup yields CDR1 KGHDR and CDR2 SFDVKD. CDR3 nucleotides: TGTGCCACCAGTGATTTCGGGGGTCAGCCCCAGCATTTT. It encodes CATSDFGGQPQHF.

In this sample, this clonotype turned up many times. The chain carries TRBV7-2 and TRBJ1-2, with unresolved D. The ends were cut back, 1 base at V and 0 bases at J, with 9 bases in the middle. From germline, CDR1 is SGHTA and CDR2 FQGNSA. The CDR3 runs 15 residues. This CDR3 is CASSLVRGANYGYTF. The DNA for the CDR3 is TGTGCCAGCAGCTTAGTACGAGGAGCTAACTATGGCTACACCTTC.

A few counts support this clonotype. The chain joins TRBV11-3 to TRBJ2-3; TRBD2 matches 9 bases. The CDR3 has 17 amino acids. V lost 5 bases, J lost 3 bases, and 12 bases stayed unmatched. Germline lookup yields CDR1 SGHNT and CDR2 YENEEA. The CDR3 coding sequence is TGTGCCAGCAGCCCACCGTTCGTAGCGGGAGATACAGATACGCAGTATTTT. This sequence encodes CASSPPFVAGDTDTQYF.

The chain couples TRBV18 to TRBJ1-5; D uncertain. The CDR3 consists of 13 residues. V lost 5 bases, J lost 5 bases, and 10 bases lay in between. Germline CDR1 and CDR2: KGHSH and LQKENI. In nucleotides, the CDR3 is TGTGCCAGCTCAAGGGTTTACGATCAGCCCCAGCATTTT. Its protein is CASSRVYDQPQHF. Supplemented by reference TRBV18 and TRBJ1-5, the full variable domain reads NAGVMQNPRHLVRRRGQEARLRCSPMKGHSHVYWYRQLPEEGLKFMVYLQKENIIDESGMPKERFSAEFPKEGPSILRIQQVVRGDSAAYFCASSRVYDQPQHFGDGTRLSIL.

This rearrangement joins TRBV12-3 or TRBV12-4 to TRBJ1-5; no definite D call. This CDR3 region has 14 residues. V lost 0 bases and J lost 6, with 9 bases in between. CDR3 bases: TGTGCCAGCAGTTTAGCAGGGAAGGGTCAGCCCCAGCATTTT. Translation gives CASSLAGKGQPQHF.

The chain is built from TRBV14 and TRBJ1-2; D call uncertain. The CDR3 extends over 15 amino acids. Trimming removed 4 bases from V and 4 bases from J, with 16 bases in between. Per the germline V gene, CDR1 is SGHDN and CDR2 is FVKESK. For the CDR3, the DNA is TGTGCCAGCAGCCTCGCTGGGAGGCAGACCTATGGCTACACCTTC. Translating it yields CASSLAGRQTYGYTF.